The clone carrying this T cell receptor beta chain was seen a handful of times. Its antigen is not known. Unique molecular identifiers were incorporated into the prepared TCRbeta library. TCRdb reprocessed the PCR reads via MiXCR and lists one record per CDR3 protein. In the table there are about 210,000 distinct CDR3 sequences, roughly 18% of which are singletons. The record originates from a study of T-cell reconstitution after alpha-beta-depleted transplantation in children. Overall study results and limits: Reports say that about two months after transplant, the alpha-beta T cells came out of several hundred graft clones that had expanded. Newly made T cells mostly supplied T-cell counts and diversity one year after transplant.

V was clipped by 4 bases and J by 4 bases; unmatched bases: 2. Per the germline V gene, CDR1 is SGHNT and CDR2 is YYREEE (reference sequence). There are 16 residues in the CDR3. Sequencing was performed on PBMCs, mostly from graft donor cells, taken 360 days after TCRalphabeta/CD19-depleted stem cell transplant. This sequence was found in a male patient aged 2-15 years who had a stem cell transplant for acute lymphoblastic leukemia, so the T cells may come from the graft donor. The chain uses TRBV5-4 and TRBJ2-2; 15 bases line up with TRBD2. CDR3 sequence (DNA): TGTGCCAGCAGCGTGGGACTAGCGGGGGGCACCGGGGAGCTGTTTTTT. Protein: CASSVGLAGGTGELFF. Drawing the rest from reference TRBV5-4 and TRBJ2-2, the complete variable domain is ETGVTQSPTHLIKTRGQQVTLRCSSQSGHNTVSWYQQALGQGPQFIFQYYREEENGRGNFPPRFSGLQFPNYSSELNVNALELDDSALYLCASSVGLAGGTGELFFGEGSRLTVL.